One T cell receptor (beta chain) is described in this entry. The data originate from a study of OX40 agonist ivuxolimab in advanced cancers. About the research overall: Patients were treated with ivuxolimab, an agonistic anti-OX40 (CD134) antibody. Three patients responded partially, comprising one with hepatocellular carcinoma and two with cutaneous melanoma.

TCRdb's table, derived via immunoSEQ multiplex PCR, lists solely in-frame clones and lacks some. The data hold over 35,000 clones, with 74% observed a single time. In germline, CDR1 is MGHDK, CDR2 SYGVNS. This CDR3 is built from 15 residues. With 4 bases clipped from V and 1 base from J, the junction kept 6 bases outside the gene matches. This TCR derives from an adult with an advanced solid tumor such as melanoma, head and neck, liver or kidney cancer. The rearrangement joins TRBV25-1 to TRBJ1-2; 7 bases are a match to TRBD1. The sequences come from CD4+ or CD8+ T cells sorted from blood, collected in a trial of the OX40 agonist ivuxolimab. The DNA for the CDR3 is TGTGCCAGCAGTGCTAGGGACAGAATTAACTATGGCTACACCTTC. This sequence encodes CASSARDRINYGYTF.